This T cell receptor (beta chain) was sequenced for a study of T cell responses to AZD1222 COVID-19 vaccine. The data were produced by immunoSEQ multiplex PCR, yet TCRdb's version contains in-frame clones alone and is incomplete. The sample includes tens of thousands of clones, around 90% seen only once; the top ten take 24%. A word on this clone: Its target is not known.

The study's findings and limits: White British ancestry dominated among donors, who included more females, and clonal diversity was possibly underestimated.

The sequencing used peripheral blood, collected on day 0 of AZD1222 vaccination. This clonotype was obtained from an adult in good health.

The CDR3 loop reads CATLPPGNTEAFF. CDR3 nucleotide sequence: TGTGCCACCCTACCACCCGGGAACACTGAAGCTTTCTTT. The chain is built from TRBV12-3 or TRBV12-4 and TRBJ1-1; D unclear. The ends were cut back, 10 bases at V and 1 base at J, with 13 bases in the middle. CDR3 size: 13 residues.